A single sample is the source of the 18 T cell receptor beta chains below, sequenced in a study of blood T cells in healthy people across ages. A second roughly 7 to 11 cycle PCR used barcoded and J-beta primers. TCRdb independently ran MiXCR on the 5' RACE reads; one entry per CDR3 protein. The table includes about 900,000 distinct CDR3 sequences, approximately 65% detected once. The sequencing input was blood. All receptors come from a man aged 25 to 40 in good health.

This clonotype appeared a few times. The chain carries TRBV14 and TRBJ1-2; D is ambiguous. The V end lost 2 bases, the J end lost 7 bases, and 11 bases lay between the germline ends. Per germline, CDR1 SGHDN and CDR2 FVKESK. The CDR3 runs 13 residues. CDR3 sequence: CASSQLPRVGYTF. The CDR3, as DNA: TGTGCCAGCAGCCAACTACCACGGGTTGGCTACACCTTC.

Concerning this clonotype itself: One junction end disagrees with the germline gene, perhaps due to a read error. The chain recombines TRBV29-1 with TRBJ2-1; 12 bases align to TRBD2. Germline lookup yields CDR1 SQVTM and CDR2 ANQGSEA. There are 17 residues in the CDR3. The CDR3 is CSVEDGLAGGPFNERFF. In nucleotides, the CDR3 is TGCAGCGTTGAAGATGGGCTAGCGGGGGGGCCTTTCAATGAGCGGTTCTTC.

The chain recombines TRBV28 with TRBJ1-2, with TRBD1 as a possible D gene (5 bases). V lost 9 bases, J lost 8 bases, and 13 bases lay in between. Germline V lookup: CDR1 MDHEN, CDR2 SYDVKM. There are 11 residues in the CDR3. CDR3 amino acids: CASLWGNGYTF. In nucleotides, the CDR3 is TGTGCCAGTCTATGGGGGAACGGCTACACCTTC.

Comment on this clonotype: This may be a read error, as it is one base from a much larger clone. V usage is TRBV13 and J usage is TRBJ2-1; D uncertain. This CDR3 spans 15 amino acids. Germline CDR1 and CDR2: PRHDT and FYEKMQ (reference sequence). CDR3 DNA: TGTGCCAGCAGCTTAGCGCAGGCCTACTACAATAAGCAGTTCTTC. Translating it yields CASSLAQAYYNKQFF.

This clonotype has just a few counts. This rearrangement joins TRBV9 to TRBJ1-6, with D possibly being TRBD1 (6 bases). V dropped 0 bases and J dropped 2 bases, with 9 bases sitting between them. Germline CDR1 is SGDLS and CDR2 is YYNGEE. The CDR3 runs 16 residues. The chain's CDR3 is CASSVGGATYNSPLHF. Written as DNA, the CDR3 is TGTGCCAGCAGCGTAGGGGGGGCAACCTATAATTCACCCCTCCACTTT.

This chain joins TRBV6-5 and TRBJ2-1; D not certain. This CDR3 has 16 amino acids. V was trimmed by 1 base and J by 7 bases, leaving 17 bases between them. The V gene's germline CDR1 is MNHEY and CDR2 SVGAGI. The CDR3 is CASSYYPGPVGNEQFF. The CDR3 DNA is TGTGCCAGCAGTTACTACCCGGGCCCGGTCGGGAATGAGCAGTTCTTC.

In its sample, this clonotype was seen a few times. CDR3 nucleotides: TGCAGTGCTAGAGGCCAGGGGACCCAGTACTTC. Translation: CSARGQGTQYF. The V gene is TRBV20-1, the J gene TRBJ2-5; possibly TRBD1 for D (5 bases). Germline V CDR1 and CDR2: DFQATT, SNEGSKA (reference sequence). This CDR3 comprises 11 residues. With 1 base removed from V and 7 bases from J, the gap between germline ends came to 7 bases.

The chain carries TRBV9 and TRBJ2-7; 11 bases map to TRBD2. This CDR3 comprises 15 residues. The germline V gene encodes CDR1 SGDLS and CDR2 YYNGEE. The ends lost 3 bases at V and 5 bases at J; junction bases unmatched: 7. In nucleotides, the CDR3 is TGTGCCAGCAGCGGAGGGACTAGCGGATATAACGAGCAGTACTTC. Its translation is CASSGGTSGYNEQYF.

The CDR3 sequence is CSANRGLDTQYF. The CDR3 nucleotides are TGCAGTGCCAATAGAGGGTTAGATACGCAGTATTTT. The V and J genes are TRBV20-1 and TRBJ2-3; tentative D call: TRBD2 (5 bases). Germline V CDR1 and CDR2: DFQATT, SNEGSKA (reference sequence). The CDR3 is 12 residues long. The ends were cut back, 6 bases at V and 5 bases at J, with 12 bases in the middle.

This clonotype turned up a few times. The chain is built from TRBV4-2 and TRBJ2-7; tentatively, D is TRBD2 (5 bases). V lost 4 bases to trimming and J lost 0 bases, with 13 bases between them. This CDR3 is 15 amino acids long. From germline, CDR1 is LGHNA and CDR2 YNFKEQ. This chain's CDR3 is CASSPRGASSYEQYF. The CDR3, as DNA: TGTGCCAGCAGCCCCCGGGGAGCCAGCTCCTACGAGCAGTACTTC.

The CDR3 protein is CASSLALNYGYTF. The CDR3, as DNA: TGTGCCAGCAGCTTGGCTCTTAACTATGGCTACACCTTC. The rearrangement joins TRBV3-1 to TRBJ1-2; D not certain. The V gene lost 5 bases and the J gene lost 1 base, with 8 bases spanning the gap. The CDR3 sequence is 13 residues long. Germline loops: CDR1 LGHDT, CDR2 YNNKEL (reference sequence).

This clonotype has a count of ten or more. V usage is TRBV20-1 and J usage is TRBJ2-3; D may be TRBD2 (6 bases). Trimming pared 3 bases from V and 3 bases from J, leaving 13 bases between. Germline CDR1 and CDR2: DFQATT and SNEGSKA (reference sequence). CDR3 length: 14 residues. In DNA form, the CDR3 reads TGCAGTGCTAGGGAGGGGCGCGGGACAGATACGCAGTATTTT. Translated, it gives CSAREGRGTDTQYF.

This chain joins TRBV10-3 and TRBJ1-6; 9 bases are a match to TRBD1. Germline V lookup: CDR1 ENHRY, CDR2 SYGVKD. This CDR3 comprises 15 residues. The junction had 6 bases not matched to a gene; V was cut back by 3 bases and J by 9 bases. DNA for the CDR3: TGTGCCATCAGTGACGGGGGACAGGGAGTTTCACCCCTCCACTTT. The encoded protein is CAISDGGQGVSPLHF.

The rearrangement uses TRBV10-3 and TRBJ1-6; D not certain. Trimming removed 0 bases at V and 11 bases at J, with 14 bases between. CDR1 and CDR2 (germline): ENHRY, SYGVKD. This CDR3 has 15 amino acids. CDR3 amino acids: CAISESGDAGPPLHF. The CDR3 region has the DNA TGTGCCATCAGTGAGTCGGGTGACGCCGGGCCACCCCTCCACTTT.

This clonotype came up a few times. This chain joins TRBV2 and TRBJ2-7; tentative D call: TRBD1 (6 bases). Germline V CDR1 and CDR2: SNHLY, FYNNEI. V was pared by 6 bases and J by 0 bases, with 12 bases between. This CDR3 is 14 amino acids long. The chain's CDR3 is CASRKRDNSYEQYF. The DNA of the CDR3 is TGTGCCAGCAGGAAAAGGGACAACTCCTACGAGCAGTACTTC. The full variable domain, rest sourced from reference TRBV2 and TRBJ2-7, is EPEVTQTPSHQVTQMGQEVILRCVPISNHLYFYWYRQILGQKVEFLVSFYNNEISEKSEIFDDQFSVERPDGSNFTLKIRSTKLEDSAMYFCASRKRDNSYEQYFGPGTRLTVT.

CDR3 sequence reads: CASSLGGKGSTDTQYF. The CDR3 nucleotides are TGCGCCAGCAGCTTAGGAGGGAAAGGTAGCACAGATACGCAGTATTTT. The genes are TRBV5-1 and TRBJ2-3, with D possibly TRBD2 on 6 matching bases. This CDR3 region has 16 residues. V was shortened by 2 bases and J by 0 bases, with 13 bases between the two germline ends. Per germline, CDR1 SGHRS and CDR2 YFSETQ.

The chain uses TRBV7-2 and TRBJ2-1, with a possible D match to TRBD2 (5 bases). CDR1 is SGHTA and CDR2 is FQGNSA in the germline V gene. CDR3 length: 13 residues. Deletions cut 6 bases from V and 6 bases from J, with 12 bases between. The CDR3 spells CASSLFEGNEQFF. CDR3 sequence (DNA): TGTGCCAGCAGTCTTTTTGAGGGCAATGAGCAGTTCTTC.

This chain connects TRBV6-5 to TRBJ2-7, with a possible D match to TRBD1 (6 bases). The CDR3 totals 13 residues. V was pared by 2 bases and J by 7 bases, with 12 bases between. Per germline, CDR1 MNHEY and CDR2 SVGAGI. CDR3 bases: TGTGCCAGCAGTTACGTACGGGACAATGAGCAGTACTTC. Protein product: CASSYVRDNEQYF.